These 25 T cell receptor beta chains were all obtained from the same sample, sequenced in a study of T cell clonotyping in hematopoietic cell transplantation. Time point denoted: recipient sample about 28 days before transplant, after cytoreduction. The assay was immunoSEQ multiplex PCR, and TCRdb's table has in-frame clones only and misses some. This table has roughly 30,000 clones, about 92% appearing once. The sequenced sample was peripheral blood mononuclear cells, obtained before stem cell transplant. These receptors all come from a man in his fifties with acute myeloid leukemia. Some clones in this sample may be carry-over from other donors' samples.

The CDR3: CASSPRGGSNYGYTF. In DNA form, the CDR3 reads TGTGCCAGCAGCCCAAGGGGGGGTTCTAACTATGGCTACACCTTC. V is TRBV9 and J is TRBJ1-2, with D perhaps TRBD1 (6 bases). Germline V lookup: CDR1 SGDLS, CDR2 YYNGEE. The CDR3 has 15 amino acids. Trimming took off 4 bases at V and 0 bases at J, with 13 bases between the two ends.

This chain links TRBV6-1 with TRBJ2-1; D unresolved. Trimming took off 2 bases at V and 1 base at J, with 9 bases between the two ends. Germline V gene sequence: CDR1 MNHNS, CDR2 SASEGT. This CDR3 has 15 residues. The CDR3 bases are TGTGCCAGCAGTGAACCGCCGCCTTCCTACAATGAGCAGTTCTTC. The encoded protein is CASSEPPPSYNEQFF.

The V gene is TRBV5-1, the J gene TRBJ2-5, with D possibly being TRBD2 (6 bases). The germline gives CDR1 SGHRS, CDR2 YFSETQ. V gave up 4 bases and J gave up 5 bases, with 15 bases separating them. This CDR3 region has 14 residues. CDR3 sequence reads: CASSLMGGGETQYF. CDR3 nucleotides: TGCGCCAGCAGCCTAATGGGGGGTGGGGAGACCCAGTACTTC.

V gene TRBV7-2 combines with J gene TRBJ1-1; D remains ambiguous. V was shortened by 2 bases and J by 6 bases, with 10 bases between the two germline ends. Germline assignment: CDR1 SGHTA and CDR2 FQGNSA. The CDR3 sequence is 13 residues long. The CDR3 is CASSLRRNAEAFF. CDR3 nucleotides: TGTGCCAGCAGCTTAAGACGGAATGCTGAAGCTTTCTTT.

The chain joins TRBV6-6 to TRBJ1-1, with TRBD1 identical over 9 bases. The CDR3 is made up of 16 amino acids. The germline CDR1 and CDR2 sequences are MNHNY and SVGAGI (reference sequence). Trimming removed 5 bases from V and 1 base from J; junction bases left unmatched: 8. The CDR3 loop reads CASSTPRTGENTEAFF. The CDR3 DNA reads TGTGCCAGCAGTACGCCCCGGACAGGGGAGAACACTGAAGCTTTCTTT.

The chain employs TRBV18 and TRBJ1-2; 9 bases agree with TRBD1. The V and J ends lost 3 bases and 5 bases, in that order; junction bases with no gene match: 7. The CDR3 length is 15 residues. Germline V gene data show CDR1 as KGHSH and CDR2 as LQKENI. The CDR3 is CASSPGTGLGYGYTF. The CDR3 coding sequence is TGTGCCAGCTCACCCGGGACAGGGCTTGGTTATGGCTACACCTTC.

The chain has TRBV7-8 and TRBJ1-5; 7 nucleotides align to TRBD1. The trim removed 1 base at V and 3 bases at J, leaving 6 bases unmatched. The CDR3 extends over 16 amino acids. Looked up from germline, CDR1 is SGHVS and CDR2 is FQNEAQ. Here the CDR3 DNA reads TGTGCCAGCAGCTTAGTCGAGGGGGCCCACAATCAGCCCCAGCATTTT. This translates into CASSLVEGAHNQPQHF.

Here the CDR3 reads CASSPNVSRGRGYGYTF. The CDR3 DNA is TGTGCCAGCAGTCCTAACGTTTCGCGGGGAAGGGGGTATGGCTACACCTTC. The rearrangement uses TRBV27 and TRBJ1-2; TRBD1 might be the D (6 bases). Germline-derived CDR1 and CDR2 are MNHEY and SMNVEV (reference sequence). Trimming pared 5 bases from V and 5 bases from J, leaving 24 bases between. The CDR3 spans 17 residues.

The J gene is TRBJ2-3, the V gene TRBV11-3; no reliable D call. Looked up from germline, CDR1 is SGHNT and CDR2 is YENEEA. This CDR3 is 15 amino acids long. Between the trimmed V and J ends, which lost 5 bases and 0 bases, there was a span of 12 bases. CDR3 in DNA: TGTGCCAGCAGCCCCGACACAGCTAGCACAGATACGCAGTATTTT. This codes for CASSPDTASTDTQYF.

CDR3 region: CARSLAWTLGEAFF. CDR3 nucleotide sequence: TGTGCCAGAAGCTTGGCCTGGACCCTTGGGGAAGCTTTCTTT. The chain uses TRBV5-3 and TRBJ1-1; D is unresolved. TRBV5-3 is an open reading frame, and its role is uncertain. V lost 0 bases to trimming and J lost 8 bases, with 14 bases between them. The CDR3 covers 14 residues.

This chain connects TRBV2 to TRBJ2-7; D call uncertain. The CDR3 sequence is 13 residues long. Deletions cut 11 bases from V and 6 bases from J, with 20 bases between. Germline values: CDR1 SNHLY, CDR2 FYNNEI. The CDR3 loop reads CALGIIGRSEQYF. DNA for the CDR3: TGTGCCCTCGGTATCATTGGGCGGTCCGAGCAGTACTTC.

This clone has only one observation. The V and J genes are TRBV4-1 and TRBJ2-1; 7 nucleotides agree with TRBD1. Germline CDR1 and CDR2: MGHRA and YSYEKL. Trimming cost V 4 bases and J 4 bases; bases outside gene matches: 4. CDR3 length: 14 residues. The CDR3 coding sequence is TGCGCCAGCAGCCGGGACAGCCGGTACAATGAGCAGTTCTTC. Its translation: CASSRDSRYNEQFF.

This clone has a handful of counts. This chain joins TRBV28 and TRBJ1-5; 11 bases are shared with TRBD1. Per germline, CDR1 MDHEN and CDR2 SYDVKM. The V gene end was trimmed by 7 bases and the J gene end by 9 bases; junction bases not matched to a gene: 11. The length of the CDR3 is 15 residues. The CDR3 here is CASTDIGQGASPQHF. The CDR3 nucleotides read TGTGCCAGCACCGACATAGGACAGGGGGCATCGCCCCAGCATTTT.

The chain joins TRBV20-1 to TRBJ1-2; no clear D. Germline V gene lookup returns CDR1 DFQATT and CDR2 SNEGSKA (reference sequence). The CDR3 has 10 residues. V was pared by 3 bases and J by 8 bases, with 7 bases between. The CDR3 DNA is TGCAGTGCTAGCGAGGACGGCTACACCTTC. This sequence encodes CSASEDGYTF.

This clone was picked up one time. CDR3 in DNA: TGTGCCATCGGGACGTCGAGCTACGAGCAGTACTTC. It translates to CAIGTSSYEQYF. The chain has TRBV10-3 and TRBJ2-7, with D perhaps given as TRBD1 or TRBD2 (5 bases each). The CDR3 spans 12 residues. Per the germline V gene, CDR1 is ENHRY and CDR2 is SYGVKD. Trimming shortened V by 8 bases and J by 3 bases, and 11 bases separated the two germline ends.

This chain connects TRBV6-5 to TRBJ2-7; 7 bases agree with TRBD1. There are 15 residues in the CDR3. V was pared by 0 bases and J by 4 bases, with 6 bases of the junction left unmatched. Per germline, CDR1 MNHEY and CDR2 SVGAGI. The CDR3 sequence: CASSYSIGQEYEQYF. CDR3 nucleotides: TGTGCCAGCAGTTACTCGATTGGACAGGAGTACGAGCAGTACTTC.

The chain uses TRBV7-2 and TRBJ1-4; D is uncertain. This CDR3 is 16 amino acids long. The germline V gene has CDR1 SGHTA and CDR2 FQGNSA. V lost 3 bases to trimming and J lost 7 bases, with 18 bases between them. Here the CDR3 DNA reads TGTGCCAGCAGCTTCCTGCCCGAGGGCGAAACTGAAAAACTGTTTTTT. Protein product: CASSFLPEGETEKLFF.

This chain uses TRBV7-2 with TRBJ2-1; TRBD2 matches 8 bases. After removal of 4 bases from V and 5 bases from J, the junction contained 7 bases not matched to a gene. Germline V gives CDR1 SGHTA, CDR2 FQGNSA. The CDR3 spans 15 residues. CDR3 nucleotide sequence: TGTGCCAGCAGCTCCGGGACTAGGGCCCACAATGAGCAGTTCTTC. Protein: CASSSGTRAHNEQFF.

V is TRBV9 and J is TRBJ2-3, with TRBD2 as a possible D gene (7 bases). The V gene's germline CDR1 is SGDLS and CDR2 YYNGEE. The CDR3 covers 12 residues. V was clipped by 4 bases and J by 14 bases, with 17 bases between them. CDR3 residues: CASSPGGGDPYF. In DNA, the CDR3 is TGTGCCAGCAGCCCCGGAGGGGGGGATCCGTATTTT.

This rearrangement joins TRBV5-1 to TRBJ1-4, with 8 bases lining up with TRBD1. The CDR3 totals 16 residues. With V trimmed by 0 bases and J by 7 bases, 8 bases remained unmatched. Germline V gene lookup returns CDR1 SGHRS and CDR2 YFSETQ. This CDR3 reads CASSLGATGDGEKLFF. The CDR3 DNA is TGCGCCAGCAGCTTGGGGGCGACAGGGGATGGTGAAAAACTGTTTTTT.

CDR3 in amino acids: CASSLQGYNSPLHF. Written as DNA, the CDR3 is TGCGCCAGCAGCTTACAGGGTTATAATTCACCCCTCCACTTT. The J gene is TRBJ1-6, the V gene TRBV5-1, with D tentatively TRBD1 (6 bases). The CDR3 loop spans 14 amino acids. Trimming left V 2 bases short and J 4 bases short, with 7 bases between. The germline V gene has CDR1 SGHRS and CDR2 YFSETQ. The full variable domain, its missing parts supplied by reference TRBV5-1 and TRBJ1-6, is KAGVTQTPRYLIKTRGQQVTLSCSPISGHRSVSWYQQTPGQGLQFLFEYFSETQRNKGNFPGRFSGRQFSNSRSEMNVSTLELGDSALYLCASSLQGYNSPLHFGNGTRLTVT.

V usage is TRBV29-1 and J usage is TRBJ2-3; TRBD1 might be the D (6 bases). Trimming pared 0 bases from V and 4 bases from J, leaving 17 bases between. Germline V gene lookup returns CDR1 SQVTM and CDR2 ANQGSEA. The CDR3 is made up of 16 amino acids. Here the CDR3 DNA reads TGCAGCGTTGAAGATCCTAGGGACACACAGCCAGATACGCAGTATTTT. Amino acids: CSVEDPRDTQPDTQYF.

The gene calls are TRBV7-2 and TRBJ1-2, with 8 nucleotides matching TRBD1. The CDR3 sequence is 14 residues long. The J segment lost 8 bases and the V segment lost 4 bases, leaving 9 bases of the junction unmatched. Germline CDR1 and CDR2: SGHTA and FQGNSA. DNA for the CDR3: TGTGCCAGCAGCTCCAGGGGGCGCGGAAGAGGCTACACCTTC. Translation: CASSSRGRGRGYTF.

This clone was detected only a few times. The genes are TRBV4-2 and TRBJ2-7; D remains unclear. The CDR3 contains 14 residues. From germline, CDR1 is LGHNA and CDR2 YNFKEQ. The ends were cut back, 2 bases at V and 0 bases at J, with 8 bases in the middle. CDR3 amino acids: CASSQPMLSYEQYF. In nucleotides, the CDR3 is TGTGCCAGCAGCCAACCCATGCTCTCCTACGAGCAGTACTTC.

The chain employs TRBV10-3 and TRBJ2-3; D gene unclear. The V end was cut by 4 bases, the J end by 2 bases, with 10 bases between. Germline-derived CDR1 and CDR2 are ENHRY and SYGVKD. This CDR3 is built from 14 residues. CDR3 in amino acids: CAISGMGNTDTQYF. The CDR3 region has the DNA TGTGCCATCAGTGGCATGGGGAACACAGATACGCAGTATTTT.